This section outlines one TCR beta chain sequence together with its context. Its antigen is unidentified. Looked up from germline, CDR1 is MDHEN and CDR2 is SYDVKM. V was shortened by 3 bases and J by 5 bases, with 10 bases between the two germline ends. The CDR3 is 14 residues long. The data are from a study of T cell responses to AZD1222 COVID-19 vaccine. Study overall: Doses given second, at about 4 or about 12 weeks, were pooled. Findings and caveats of the study: It should be noted that donors were predominantly white British and more often female, and clonal diversity was possibly underestimated.

Using immunoSEQ multiplex PCR, the repertoire was profiled, and TCRdb retains in-frame clones only, with some absent. The table has roughly 120,000 clones, 70% to 90% seen once. The starting material was peripheral blood, obtained on day 0 of AZD1222 vaccination. This chain uses TRBV28 with TRBJ2-2, with D tentatively TRBD2 (6 bases). The sequence was collected from an adult in good health. As DNA, the CDR3 is TGTGCCAGCAGTTTCGGGAGAAATACCGGGGAGCTGTTTTTT. This codes for CASSFGRNTGELFF.